Listed below are T cell receptor beta chains from one sample, sequenced in a study of early T cells in non-severe SARS-CoV-2 infection. TCRdb analysed the 5' RACE reads with MiXCR anew, one entry per CDR3 protein. The sample includes under 25,000 distinct CDR3 sequences, over 4% of them seen just once. Specimen: whole blood. Source of these receptors: an adult who was a healthcare worker with PCR-confirmed SARS-CoV-2 infection or an uninfected control (not recorded which). Each CDR3 is given with its conserved first and last residue. The D gene is left open where the match is weak. Clone size is given as once, few, many or a size class.

>TRBD1|TRBV20-1|15|TRBJ2-2|many
TGCAGTGCCCGACAGGGGTGGGGAGACACCGGGGAGCTGTTTTTT
CSARQGWGDTGELFF
>.|TRBV2|17|TRBJ1-2|many
TGTGCCAGCAGTGCTCAAAGGAGAACGGAAGAGAACTATGGCTACACCTTC
CASSAQRRTEENYGYTF
>TRBD2|TRBV5-1|14|TRBJ2-3|many
TGCGCCAGCATGGCTAGCGGAGTCCCAGATACGCAGTATTTT
CASMASGVPDTQYF
>.|TRBV30|12|TRBJ1-2|medium-sized
TGTGCCTGGAGTGTACGGCAGAATGGCTACACCTTC
CAWSVRQNGYTF
>.|TRBV4-3|16|TRBJ2-3|few
TGCGCCAGCAGCCAAGGAGCCGGGGTGGAGACAGATACGCAGTATTTT
CASSQGAGVETDTQYF
>TRBD2|TRBV4-2|15|TRBJ2-3|many
TGTGCCAGCAGCCTCGGGGGGAGGAAGGCAGATACGCAGTATTTT
CASSLGGRKADTQYF
>.|TRBV6-1|15|TRBJ2-7|many
TGTGCCAGCAGTGACGGTCGGACGGTTCCCTACGAGCAGTACTTC
CASSDGRTVPYEQYF
>.|TRBV20-1|13|TRBJ1-2|many
TGCAGTAACACCGGGGCGGAGGGGTATGGCTACACCTTC
CSNTGAEGYGYTF
>.|TRBV5-1|15|TRBJ1-1|many
TGCGCCAGCAGCTTGGCCGGCGGCAGGGGCTCTGAAGCTTTCTTT
CASSLAGGRGSEAFF
>TRBD1|TRBV29-1|12|TRBJ1-2|many
TGCAGCGTAAGGGACAGGGGCTATGGCTACACCTTC
CSVRDRGYGYTF
>.|TRBV4-2|16|TRBJ2-5|many
TGTGCCAGCAGCCAAGCCGGGCCGAGACCCCAAGAGACCCAGTACTTC
CASSQAGPRPQETQYF
>TRBD1|TRBV7-6|16|TRBJ1-6|many
TGTGCCAGCAGCTACGGACAGGGGTCCTATAATTCACCCCTCCACTTT
CASSYGQGSYNSPLHF